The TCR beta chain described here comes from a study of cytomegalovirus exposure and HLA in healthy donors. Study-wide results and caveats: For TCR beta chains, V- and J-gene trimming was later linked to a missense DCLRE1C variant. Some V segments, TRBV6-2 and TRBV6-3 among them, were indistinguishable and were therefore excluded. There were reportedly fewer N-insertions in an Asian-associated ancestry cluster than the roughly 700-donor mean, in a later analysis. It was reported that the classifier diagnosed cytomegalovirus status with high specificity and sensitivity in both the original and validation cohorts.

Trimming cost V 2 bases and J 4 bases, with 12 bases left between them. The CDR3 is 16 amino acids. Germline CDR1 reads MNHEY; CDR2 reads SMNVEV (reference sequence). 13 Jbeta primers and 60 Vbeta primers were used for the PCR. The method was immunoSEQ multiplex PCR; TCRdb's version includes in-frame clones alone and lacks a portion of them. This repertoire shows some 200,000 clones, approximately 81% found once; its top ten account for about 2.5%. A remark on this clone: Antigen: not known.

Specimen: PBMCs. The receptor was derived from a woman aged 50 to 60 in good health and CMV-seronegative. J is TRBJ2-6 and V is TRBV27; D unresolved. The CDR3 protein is CASSLSWSPGANVLTF. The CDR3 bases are TGTGCCAGCAGTTTAAGCTGGAGTCCCGGGGCCAACGTCCTGACTTTC.